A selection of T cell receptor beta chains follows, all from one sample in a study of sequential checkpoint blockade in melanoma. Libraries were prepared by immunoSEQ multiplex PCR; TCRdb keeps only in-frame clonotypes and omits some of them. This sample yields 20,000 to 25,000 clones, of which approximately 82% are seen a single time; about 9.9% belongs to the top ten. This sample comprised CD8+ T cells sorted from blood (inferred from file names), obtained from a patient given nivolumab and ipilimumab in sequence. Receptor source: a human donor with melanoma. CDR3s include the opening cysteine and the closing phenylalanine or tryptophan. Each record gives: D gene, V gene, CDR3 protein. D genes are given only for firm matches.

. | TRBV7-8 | CASSLAENEKLFF
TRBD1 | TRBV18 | CASSSGQGYEQFF
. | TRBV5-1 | CASSLESSNQPQHF
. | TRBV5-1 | CASSYDKSYGYTF
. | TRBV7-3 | CASSPSGLAKSTDTQYF
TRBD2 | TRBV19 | CASTKAGGRATGELFF
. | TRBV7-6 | CASSLDRWNTEAFF
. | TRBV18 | CASSPIPQGGGYTF
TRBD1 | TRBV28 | CASRLNLQGALSYEQYF
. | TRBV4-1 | CASSQEPPGREAKNIQYF
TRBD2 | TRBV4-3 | CASSQDGLAGADTQYF
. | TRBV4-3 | CASSQDWASGRPQHF
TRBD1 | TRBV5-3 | CARSLPPGTGNQPQHF
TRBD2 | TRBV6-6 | CASSRTTSGTLETQYF
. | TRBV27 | CASSDPGQRVAQFF
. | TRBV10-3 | CAISEEFLSEQFF
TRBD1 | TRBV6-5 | CASSGQGFYEQYF
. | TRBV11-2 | CASSLGGKGVGDTQYF
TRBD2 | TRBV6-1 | CASAGREKTNNEQFF
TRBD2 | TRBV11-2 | CASSLDQGLAGSDTQYF
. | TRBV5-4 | CASSLEASVSREQFF
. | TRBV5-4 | CASSADIRDTNTGELFF
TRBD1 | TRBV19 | CASTQSGTGDEAFF
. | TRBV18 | CASSPRIGYTF
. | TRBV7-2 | CASSLRRDYNEQFF
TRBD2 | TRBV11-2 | CASSLDRGLAGANTGELFF
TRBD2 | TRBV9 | CASSVEFGTSLTGELFF
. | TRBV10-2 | CASSGQGHADTQYF
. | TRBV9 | CASSPRGTSYEQYF
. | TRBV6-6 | CASLKPGGRSEAFF
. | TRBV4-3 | CASRLGRNSMNTEAFF
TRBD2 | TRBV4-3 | CASSQDRVGGSSYNEQFF
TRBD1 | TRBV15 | CATSRAGSRGTGELFF
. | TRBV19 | CASSIEERELFF
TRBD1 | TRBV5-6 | CASSHLGQGASGANVLTF
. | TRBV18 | CASSPGPAQREQFF
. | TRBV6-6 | CASRPQELNTEAFF
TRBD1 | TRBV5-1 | CASSFHRGRETEAFF
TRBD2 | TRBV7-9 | CASSLVSSGPYEQYF
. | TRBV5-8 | CASSNTGLNTEAFF
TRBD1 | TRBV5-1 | CASSLPGTGSSEQFF
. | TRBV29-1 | CSVEGSPRGRNTEAFF
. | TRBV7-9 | CASSPQSGYGYTF
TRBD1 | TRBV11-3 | CASSPSGTGEEAFF
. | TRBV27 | CASSFRTYNEQFF
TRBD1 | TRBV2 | CASSEAGQAGGDGYTF
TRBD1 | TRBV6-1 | CASSALGQGPGSSSNQPQHF
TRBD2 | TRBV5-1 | CASSFGRETGELFF
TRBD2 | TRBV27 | CASSQLAGGGDTGELFF